This T cell receptor (beta chain) derives from a study of blood T cell repertoires in COVID-19. Data came from immunoSEQ multiplex PCR; TCRdb stores just in-frame clones and leaves some out. Of around 220,000 clones in the sample, about four fifths were seen once. In its sample, this clone was seen a few times. Sequences were obtained from PBMCs or T cells enriched from blood (not recorded which). The TCR originated in a woman aged 40 to 49 who had recovered from COVID-19.

CDR3 DNA: TGTGCCAGCTCCTTTGACAGGCTGAACACTGAAGCTTTCTTT. Translation gives CASSFDRLNTEAFF. This chain connects TRBV18 to TRBJ1-1, with a weak D call TRBD1 (6 bases). The CDR3 loop spans 14 amino acids. Trimming stripped 6 bases from V and 0 bases from J, with 11 bases between. Germline CDR1 reads KGHSH; CDR2 reads LQKENI.